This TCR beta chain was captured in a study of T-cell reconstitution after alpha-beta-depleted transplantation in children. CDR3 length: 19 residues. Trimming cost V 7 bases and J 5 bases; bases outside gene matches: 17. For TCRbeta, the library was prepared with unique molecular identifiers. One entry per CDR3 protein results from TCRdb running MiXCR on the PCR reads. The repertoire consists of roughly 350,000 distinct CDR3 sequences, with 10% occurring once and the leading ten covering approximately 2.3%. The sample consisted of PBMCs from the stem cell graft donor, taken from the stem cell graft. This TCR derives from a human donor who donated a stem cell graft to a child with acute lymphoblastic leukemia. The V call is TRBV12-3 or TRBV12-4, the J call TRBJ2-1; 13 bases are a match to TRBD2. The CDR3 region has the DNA TGTGCCAGCACCCTTGGACTAGCGGGAGTTCTGCCGGGTGACAATGAGCAGTTCTTC. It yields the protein CASTLGLAGVLPGDNEQFF.